Following are 6 T cell receptor beta chains from one sample sequenced in a study of CD8+ T cells in alopecia areata. RNA was extracted and reverse transcribed into cDNA as the sequencing template. Measured with immunoSEQ multiplex PCR; TCRdb has only the in-frame clones, and not every one. This sample carries about 120,000 clones, 55% to 80% of them seen once, and the ten largest clones take approximately 2.8%. The sample taken for sequencing was CD4+ T cells sorted from blood. All receptors derive from a human donor in good health.

The chain carries TRBV6-5 and TRBJ2-7; D not resolved. V lost 2 bases, J lost 2 bases, and 7 bases lay in between. CDR1 and CDR2 (germline): MNHEY, SVGAGI. This CDR3 contains 13 residues. In DNA form, the CDR3 reads TGTGCCAGCAGTTACGCCCCACCCTACGAGCAGTACTTC. Its translation: CASSYAPPYEQYF.

The CDR3 nucleotides read TGCAGCGTCGAGGACCGGGACAGGGGACAGACCCAGTACTTC. It translates to CSVEDRDRGQTQYF. This chain links TRBV29-1 with TRBJ2-5, with 10 bases identical to TRBD1. This CDR3 region has 14 residues. CDR1 is SQVTM, CDR2 ANQGSEA, per germline. J was trimmed by 6 bases and V by 6 bases; bases with no gene match: 10.

This clone came up once. The chain carries TRBV19 and TRBJ2-4; 7 bases match TRBD1. The CDR3 extends over 14 amino acids. CDR1 is LNHDA and CDR2 is SQIVND in the germline V gene (reference sequence). V trimming: 5 bases; J trimming: 3 bases; junction bases outside the gene matches: 4. CDR3 in amino acids: CASSEGAGKNIQYF. The DNA of the CDR3 is TGTGCCAGTAGTGAGGGGGCCGGCAAAAACATTCAGTACTTC.

This clone has only a few counts. Other DNA sequences in this specimen translate into the identical CDR3. CDR3 in DNA: TGTGCCTGGTCCAGGACGGAGAACTATGGCTACACCTTC. It codes for CAWSRTENYGYTF. The chain uses TRBV30 and TRBJ1-2; D is undetermined. Germline V gene sequence: CDR1 GTSNPN, CDR2 SVGIG (reference sequence). This CDR3 is 13 amino acids long. The V end was cut by 5 bases, the J end by 2 bases, with 12 bases between.

The genes are TRBV13 and TRBJ2-1; TRBD2 matches at 7 bases. There are 15 residues in the CDR3. The germline gives CDR1 PRHDT, CDR2 FYEKMQ (reference sequence). Trimming cost V 4 bases and J 5 bases; bases outside gene matches: 8. The CDR3 protein is CASSSQTSPNNEQFF. Here the CDR3 DNA reads TGTGCCAGCAGCTCCCAGACTAGCCCCAACAATGAGCAGTTCTTC.

The rearrangement uses TRBV29-1 and TRBJ2-3, with D possibly matching TRBD1 (6 bases). The CDR3 has 12 amino acids. The V end was cut by 7 bases, the J end by 8 bases, with 16 bases between. The germline V gene encodes CDR1 SQVTM and CDR2 ANQGSEA. The CDR3 bases are TGCAGCGGAGGGGACACCTCTCCTACGCAGTATTTT. This encodes CSGGDTSPTQYF.